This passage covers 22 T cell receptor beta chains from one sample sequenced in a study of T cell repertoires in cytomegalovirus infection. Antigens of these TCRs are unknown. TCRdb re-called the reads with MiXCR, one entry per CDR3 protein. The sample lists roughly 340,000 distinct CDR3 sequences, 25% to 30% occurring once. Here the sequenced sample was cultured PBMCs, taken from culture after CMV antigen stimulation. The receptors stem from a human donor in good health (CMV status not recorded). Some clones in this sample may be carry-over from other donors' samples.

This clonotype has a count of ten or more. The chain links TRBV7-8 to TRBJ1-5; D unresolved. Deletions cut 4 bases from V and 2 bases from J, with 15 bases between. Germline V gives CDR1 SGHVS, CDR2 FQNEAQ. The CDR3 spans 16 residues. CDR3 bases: TGTGCCAGCAGCTCGCGCTCAAGGACGGGCAATCAGCCCCAGCATTTT. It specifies CASSSRSRTGNQPQHF.

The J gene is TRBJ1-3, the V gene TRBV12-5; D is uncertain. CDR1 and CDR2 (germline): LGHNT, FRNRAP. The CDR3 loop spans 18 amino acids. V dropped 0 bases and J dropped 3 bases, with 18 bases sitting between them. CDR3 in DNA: TGTGCTAGTGGTTTGGTACTTCGGGAGATCCGACATGGAAACACCATATATTTT. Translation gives CASGLVLREIRHGNTIYF.

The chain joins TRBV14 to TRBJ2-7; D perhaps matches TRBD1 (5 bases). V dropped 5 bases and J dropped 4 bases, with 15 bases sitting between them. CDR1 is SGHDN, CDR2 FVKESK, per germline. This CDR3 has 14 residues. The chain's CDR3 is CASSGSSGSYEQYF. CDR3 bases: TGTGCCAGCAGCGGTTCGTCAGGGTCGTACGAGCAGTACTTC.

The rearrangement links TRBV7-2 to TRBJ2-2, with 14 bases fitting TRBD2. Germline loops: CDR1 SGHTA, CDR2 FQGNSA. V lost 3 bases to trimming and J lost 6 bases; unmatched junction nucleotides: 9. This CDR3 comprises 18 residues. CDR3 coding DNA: TGTGCCAGCAGCTTTCCGGGACTAGCGGGAGTAGGGGCCGGGGAGCTGTTTTTT. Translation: CASSFPGLAGVGAGELFF.

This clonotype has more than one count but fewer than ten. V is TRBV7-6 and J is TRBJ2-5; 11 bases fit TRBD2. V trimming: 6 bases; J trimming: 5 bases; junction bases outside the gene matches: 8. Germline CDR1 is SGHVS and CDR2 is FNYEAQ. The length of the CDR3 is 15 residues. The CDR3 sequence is CASSSGSGGVETQYF. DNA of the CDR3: TGTGCCAGCAGTTCCGGTAGCGGGGGGGTGGAGACCCAGTACTTC.

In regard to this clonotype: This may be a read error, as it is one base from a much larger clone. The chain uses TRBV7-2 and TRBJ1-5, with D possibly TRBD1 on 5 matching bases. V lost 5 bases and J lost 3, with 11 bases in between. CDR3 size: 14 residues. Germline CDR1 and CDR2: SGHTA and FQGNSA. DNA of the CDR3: TGTGCCAGCAGCATAGGGGTAGACAATCAGCCCCAGCATTTT. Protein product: CASSIGVDNQPQHF.

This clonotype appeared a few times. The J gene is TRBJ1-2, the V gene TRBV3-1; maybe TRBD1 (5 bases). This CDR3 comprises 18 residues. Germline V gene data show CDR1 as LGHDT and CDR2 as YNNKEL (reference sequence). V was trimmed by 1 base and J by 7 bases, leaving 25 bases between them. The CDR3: CASSQVLLSGGTRSGYTF. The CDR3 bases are TGTGCCAGCAGCCAAGTACTTCTGAGTGGCGGGACGAGGAGTGGCTACACCTTC. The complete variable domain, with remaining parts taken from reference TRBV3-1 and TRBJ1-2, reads DTAVSQTPKYLVTQMGNDKSIKCEQNLGHDTMYWYKQDSKKFLKIMFSYNNKELIINETVPNRFSPKSPDKAHLNLHINSLELGDSAVYFCASSQVLLSGGTRSGYTFGSGTRLTVV.

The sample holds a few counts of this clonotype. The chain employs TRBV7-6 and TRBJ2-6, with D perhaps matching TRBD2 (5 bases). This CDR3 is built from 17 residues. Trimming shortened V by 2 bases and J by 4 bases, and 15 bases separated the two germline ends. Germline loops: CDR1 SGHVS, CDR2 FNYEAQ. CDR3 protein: CASSLNGAGVGANVLTF. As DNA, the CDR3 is TGTGCCAGCAGCTTAAATGGCGCCGGGGTAGGGGCCAACGTCCTGACTTTC.

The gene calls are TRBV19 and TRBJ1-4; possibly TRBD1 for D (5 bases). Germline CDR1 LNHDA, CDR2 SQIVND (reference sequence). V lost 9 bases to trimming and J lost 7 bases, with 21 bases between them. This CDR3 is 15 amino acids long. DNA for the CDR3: TGTGCCAGCGGGAGGAGACAGACCCGATCTGAAAAACTGTTTTTT. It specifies CASGRRQTRSEKLFF.

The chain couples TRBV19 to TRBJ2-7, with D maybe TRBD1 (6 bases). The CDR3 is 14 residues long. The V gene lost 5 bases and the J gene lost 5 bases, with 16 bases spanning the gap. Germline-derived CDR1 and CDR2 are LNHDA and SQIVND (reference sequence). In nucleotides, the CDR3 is TGTGCCAGTAGTGTAAACAGGGTTTTTCACGAGCAGTACTTC. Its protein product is CASSVNRVFHEQYF.

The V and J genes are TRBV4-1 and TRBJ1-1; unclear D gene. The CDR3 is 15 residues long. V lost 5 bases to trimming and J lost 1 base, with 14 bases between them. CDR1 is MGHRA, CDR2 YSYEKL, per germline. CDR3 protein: CASSLEVRANTEAFF. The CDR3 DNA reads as TGCGCCAGCAGCTTGGAGGTTAGGGCGAACACTGAAGCTTTCTTT.

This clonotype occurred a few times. CDR3 protein: CASSLKGGDGYTF. The CDR3 nucleotides read TGTGCCAGCAGTTTAAAAGGAGGTGATGGCTACACCTTC. The rearrangement joins TRBV12-3 or TRBV12-4 to TRBJ1-2; no firm D call. Trimming shortened V by 2 bases and J by 6 bases, and 10 bases separated the two germline ends. The CDR3 sequence is 13 residues long.

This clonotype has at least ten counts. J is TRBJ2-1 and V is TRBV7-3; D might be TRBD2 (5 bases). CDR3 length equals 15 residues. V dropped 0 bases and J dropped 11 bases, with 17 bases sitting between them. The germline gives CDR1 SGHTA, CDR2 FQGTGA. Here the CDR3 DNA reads TGTGCCAGCAGCTTAACTGCGGCACGGGCGGGTAAGCAGTTCTTC. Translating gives CASSLTAARAGKQFF.

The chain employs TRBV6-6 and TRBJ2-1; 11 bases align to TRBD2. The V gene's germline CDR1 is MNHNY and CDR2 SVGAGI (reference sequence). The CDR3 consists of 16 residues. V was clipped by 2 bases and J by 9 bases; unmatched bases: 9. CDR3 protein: CASSYPLAGGQVEQFF. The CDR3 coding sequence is TGTGCCAGCAGTTACCCATTAGCGGGAGGGCAGGTTGAGCAGTTCTTC.

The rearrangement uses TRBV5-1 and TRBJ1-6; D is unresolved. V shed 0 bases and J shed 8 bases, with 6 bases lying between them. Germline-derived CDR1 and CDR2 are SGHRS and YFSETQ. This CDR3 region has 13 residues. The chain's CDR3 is CASSLDSDSPLHF. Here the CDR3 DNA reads TGCGCCAGCAGCTTGGACTCCGATTCACCCCTCCACTTT. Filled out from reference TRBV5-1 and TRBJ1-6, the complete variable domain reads KAGVTQTPRYLIKTRGQQVTLSCSPISGHRSVSWYQQTPGQGLQFLFEYFSETQRNKGNFPGRFSGRQFSNSRSEMNVSTLELGDSALYLCASSLDSDSPLHFGNGTRLTVT.

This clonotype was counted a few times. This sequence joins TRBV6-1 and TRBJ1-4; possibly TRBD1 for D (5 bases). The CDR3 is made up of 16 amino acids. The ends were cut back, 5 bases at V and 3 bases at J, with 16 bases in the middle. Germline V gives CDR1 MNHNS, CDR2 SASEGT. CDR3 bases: TGTGCCAGCAGTTCCACGGGGGTGCAAGCTAATGAAAAACTGTTTTTT. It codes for CASSSTGVQANEKLFF.

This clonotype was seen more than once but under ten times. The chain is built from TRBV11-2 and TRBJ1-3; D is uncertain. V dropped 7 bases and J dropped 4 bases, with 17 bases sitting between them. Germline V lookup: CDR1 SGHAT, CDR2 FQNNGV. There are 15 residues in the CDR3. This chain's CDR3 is CASNPSAGKGNTIYF. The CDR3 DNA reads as TGTGCCAGCAACCCTAGTGCGGGGAAGGGAAACACCATATATTTT.

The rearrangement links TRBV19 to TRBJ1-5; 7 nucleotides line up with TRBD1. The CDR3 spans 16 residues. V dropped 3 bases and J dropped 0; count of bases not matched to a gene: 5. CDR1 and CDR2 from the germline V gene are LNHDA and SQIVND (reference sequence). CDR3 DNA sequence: TGTGCCAGTAGTATTGACAGGGACTATAGCAATCAGCCCCAGCATTTT. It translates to CASSIDRDYSNQPQHF.

The CDR3 here is CSARAAAGGDTQYF. The CDR3 nucleotides are TGCAGTGCTAGAGCGGCAGCGGGAGGAGATACGCAGTATTTT. The chain joins TRBV20-1 to TRBJ2-3; TRBD2 matches at 9 bases. V trimming: 1 base; J trimming: 5 bases; junction bases outside the gene matches: 4. The germline CDR1 and CDR2 sequences are DFQATT and SNEGSKA (reference sequence). The CDR3 is made up of 14 amino acids.

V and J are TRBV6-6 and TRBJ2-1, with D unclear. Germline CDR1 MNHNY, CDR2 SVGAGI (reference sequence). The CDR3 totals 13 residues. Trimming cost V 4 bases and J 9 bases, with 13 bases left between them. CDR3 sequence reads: CASSLLRLGEQFF. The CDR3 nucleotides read TGTGCCAGCAGTTTACTCCGTTTGGGTGAGCAGTTCTTC.

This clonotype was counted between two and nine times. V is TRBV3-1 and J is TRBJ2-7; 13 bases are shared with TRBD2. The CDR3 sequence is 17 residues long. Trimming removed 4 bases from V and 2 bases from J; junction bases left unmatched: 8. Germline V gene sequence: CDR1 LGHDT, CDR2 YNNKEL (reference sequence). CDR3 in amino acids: CASSLGLAGATAYEQYF. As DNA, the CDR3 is TGTGCCAGCAGCCTTGGACTAGCGGGAGCCACCGCCTACGAGCAGTACTTC.

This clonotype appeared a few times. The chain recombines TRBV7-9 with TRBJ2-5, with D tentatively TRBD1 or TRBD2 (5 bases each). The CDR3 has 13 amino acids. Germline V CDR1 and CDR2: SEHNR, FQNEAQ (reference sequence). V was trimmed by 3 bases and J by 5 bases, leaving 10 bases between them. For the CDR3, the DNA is TGTGCCAGCAGCTTTAGAGGGGAGGAGACCCAGTACTTC. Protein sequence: CASSFRGEETQYF.